This T cell receptor beta chain originates from a study of T cell repertoires in cytomegalovirus infection. About the study: Based on public TCR beta signatures, there were indications of CMV infection and of a matching HLA type.

TCRdb processed the reads anew with MiXCR; each CDR3 protein has one entry. The table lists approximately 730,000 distinct CDR3 sequences, around 30% of them singletons. This clonotype has more than one count but fewer than ten. The antigen remains undetermined. The starting material was cultured PBMCs, obtained from culture after CMV antigen stimulation. This TCR came from a human donor in good health (CMV status not recorded). Some clones in this sample may be carry-over from other donors' samples.

CDR3 in amino acids: CASSTLSGGARRDTEAFF. CDR3 in DNA: TGTGCCAGTAGTACCCTCTCAGGGGGCGCGAGGAGAGACACTGAAGCTTTCTTT. This chain uses TRBV19 with TRBJ1-1, with 8 bases lining up with TRBD1. V was clipped by 4 bases and J by 3 bases; unmatched bases: 16. Germline loops: CDR1 LNHDA, CDR2 SQIVND (reference sequence). This CDR3 comprises 18 residues.